This T cell receptor (beta chain) is drawn from a study of OX40 agonist ivuxolimab in advanced cancers. General observations from the study: Researchers report that CD8+ T cells had, on average, more expanded clones than CD4+.

The table came from immunoSEQ multiplex PCR; TCRdb's copy has only in-frame clones and leaves some out. The table lists around 50,000 clones, about 90% of them singletons. The V end was cut by 3 bases, the J end by 0 bases, with 9 bases between. The CDR3 consists of 16 residues. CDR1 MNHNS and CDR2 SASEGT come from the germline V gene. With regard to this clone: The antigen remains undetermined.

V and J are TRBV6-1 and TRBJ2-6; D possibly corresponds to TRBD1 (6 bases). This receptor was obtained from an adult with an advanced solid tumor such as melanoma, head and neck, liver or kidney cancer. The specimen comprised CD4+ or CD8+ T cells sorted from blood, sampled in a trial of the OX40 agonist ivuxolimab. The CDR3 coding sequence is TGTGCCAGCAGTGAGGACAGCTTCTCTGGGGCCAACGTCCTGACTTTC. This encodes CASSEDSFSGANVLTF.